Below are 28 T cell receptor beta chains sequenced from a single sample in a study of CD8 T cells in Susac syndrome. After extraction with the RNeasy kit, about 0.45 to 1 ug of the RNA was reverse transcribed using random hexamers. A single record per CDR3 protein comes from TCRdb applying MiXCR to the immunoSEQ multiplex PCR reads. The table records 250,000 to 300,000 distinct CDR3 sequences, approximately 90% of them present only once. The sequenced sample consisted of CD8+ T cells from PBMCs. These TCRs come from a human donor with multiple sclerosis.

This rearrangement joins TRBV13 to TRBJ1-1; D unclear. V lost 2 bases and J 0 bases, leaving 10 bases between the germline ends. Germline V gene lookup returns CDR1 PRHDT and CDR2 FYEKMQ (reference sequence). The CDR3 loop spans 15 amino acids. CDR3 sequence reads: CASSLYGSLNTEAFF. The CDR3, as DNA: TGTGCCAGCAGCTTATATGGGAGCTTGAACACTGAAGCTTTCTTT. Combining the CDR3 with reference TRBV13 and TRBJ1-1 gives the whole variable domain AAGVIQSPRHLIKEKRETATLKCYPIPRHDTVYWYQQGPGQDPQFLISFYEKMQSDKGSIPDRFSAQQFSDYHSELNMSSLELGDSALYFCASSLYGSLNTEAFFGQGTRLTVV.

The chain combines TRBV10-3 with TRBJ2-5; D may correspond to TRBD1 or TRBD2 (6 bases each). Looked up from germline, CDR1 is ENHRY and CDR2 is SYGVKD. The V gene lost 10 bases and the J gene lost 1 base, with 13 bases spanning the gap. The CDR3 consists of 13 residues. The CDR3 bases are TGTGCCACTGGAAAGGGGGGCCAAGAGACCCAGTACTTC. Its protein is CATGKGGQETQYF.

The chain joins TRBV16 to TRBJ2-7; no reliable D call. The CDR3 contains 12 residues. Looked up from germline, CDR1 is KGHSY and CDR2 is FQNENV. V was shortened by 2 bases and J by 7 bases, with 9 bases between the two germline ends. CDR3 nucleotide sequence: TGTGCCAGCAGCCAACCCCCCGGGGAGCAGTACTTC. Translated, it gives CASSQPPGEQYF.

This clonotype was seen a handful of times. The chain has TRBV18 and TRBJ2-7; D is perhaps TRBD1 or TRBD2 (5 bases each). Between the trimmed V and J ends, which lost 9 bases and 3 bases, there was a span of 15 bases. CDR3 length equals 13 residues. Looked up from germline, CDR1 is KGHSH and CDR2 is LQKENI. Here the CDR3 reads CASSPGRSYEQYF. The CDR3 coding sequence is TGTGCCAGTAGCCCGGGACGGAGCTACGAGCAGTACTTC. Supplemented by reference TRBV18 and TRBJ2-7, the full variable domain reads NAGVMQNPRHLVRRRGQEARLRCSPMKGHSHVYWYRQLPEEGLKFMVYLQKENIIDESGMPKERFSAEFPKEGPSILRIQQVVRGDSAAYFCASSPGRSYEQYFGPGTRLTVT.

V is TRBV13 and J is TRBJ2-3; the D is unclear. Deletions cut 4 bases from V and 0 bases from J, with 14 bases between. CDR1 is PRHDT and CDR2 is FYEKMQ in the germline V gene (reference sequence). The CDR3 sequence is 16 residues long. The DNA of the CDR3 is TGTGCCAGCAGCTCCCATGAAAAAGATAGCACAGATACGCAGTATTTT. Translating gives CASSSHEKDSTDTQYF.

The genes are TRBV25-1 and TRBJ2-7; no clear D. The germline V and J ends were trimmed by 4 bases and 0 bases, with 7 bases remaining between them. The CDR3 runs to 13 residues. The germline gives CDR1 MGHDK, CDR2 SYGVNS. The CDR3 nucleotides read TGTGCCAGCAGTGTCGGGTTCTCCTACGAGCAGTACTTC. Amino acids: CASSVGFSYEQYF.

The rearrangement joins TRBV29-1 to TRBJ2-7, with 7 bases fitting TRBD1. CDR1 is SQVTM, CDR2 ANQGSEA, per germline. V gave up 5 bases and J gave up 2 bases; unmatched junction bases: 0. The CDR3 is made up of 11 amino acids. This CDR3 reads CSVQGAYEQYF. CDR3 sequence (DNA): TGCAGCGTTCAGGGGGCCTACGAGCAGTACTTC.

The CDR3 region is CASSPYGGDYNEQFF. The CDR3 nucleotides are TGTGCCAGCAGCCCGTATGGGGGCGACTACAATGAGCAGTTCTTC. The V gene is TRBV9, the J gene TRBJ2-1; D may be TRBD1 (6 bases). V dropped 4 bases and J dropped 3 bases, with 14 bases sitting between them. CDR1 is SGDLS, CDR2 YYNGEE, per germline. CDR3 length equals 15 residues.

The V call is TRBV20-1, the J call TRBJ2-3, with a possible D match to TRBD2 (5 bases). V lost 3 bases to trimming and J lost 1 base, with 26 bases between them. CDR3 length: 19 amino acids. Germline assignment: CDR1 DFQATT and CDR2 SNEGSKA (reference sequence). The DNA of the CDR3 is TGCAGTGCTAGTTCACCTGGGGTAGCTAGCACCGGGGGCACAGATACGCAGTATTTT. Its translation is CSASSPGVASTGGTDTQYF.

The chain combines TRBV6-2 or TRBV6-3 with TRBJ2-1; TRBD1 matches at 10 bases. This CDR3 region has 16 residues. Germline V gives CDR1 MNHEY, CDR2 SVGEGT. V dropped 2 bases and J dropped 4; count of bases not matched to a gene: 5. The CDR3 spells CASSYLGQGVYNEQFF. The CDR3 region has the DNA TGTGCCAGCAGTTACCTCGGACAGGGGGTTTACAATGAGCAGTTCTTC.

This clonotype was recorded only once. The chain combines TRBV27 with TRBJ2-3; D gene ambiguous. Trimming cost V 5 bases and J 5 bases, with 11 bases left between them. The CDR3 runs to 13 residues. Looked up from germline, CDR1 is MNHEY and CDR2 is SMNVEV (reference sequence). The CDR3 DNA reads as TGTGCCAGCAGTGAACCTCCGGTAGATACGCAGTATTTT. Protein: CASSEPPVDTQYF.

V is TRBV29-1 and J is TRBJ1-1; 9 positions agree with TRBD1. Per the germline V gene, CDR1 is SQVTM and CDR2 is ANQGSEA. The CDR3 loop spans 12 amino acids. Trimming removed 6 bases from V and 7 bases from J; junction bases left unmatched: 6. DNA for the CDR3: TGCAGCGTCCTGACAGGGGGAATTGAAGCTTTCTTT. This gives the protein CSVLTGGIEAFF.

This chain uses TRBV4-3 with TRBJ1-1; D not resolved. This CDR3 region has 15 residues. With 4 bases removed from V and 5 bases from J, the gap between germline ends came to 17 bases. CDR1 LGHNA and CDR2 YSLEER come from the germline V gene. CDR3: CASSPQRRFETEAFF. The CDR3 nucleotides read TGCGCCAGCAGCCCTCAACGAAGATTTGAGACTGAAGCTTTCTTT.

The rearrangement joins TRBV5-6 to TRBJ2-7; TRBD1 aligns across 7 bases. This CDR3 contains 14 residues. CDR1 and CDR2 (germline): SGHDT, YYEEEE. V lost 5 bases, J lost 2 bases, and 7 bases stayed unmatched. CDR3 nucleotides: TGTGCCAGCAGTCTAGGACAGGCTCCCTACGAGCAGTACTTC. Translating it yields CASSLGQAPYEQYF.

CDR3 residues: CASSYTRDNEQFF. The CDR3 bases are TGTGCCAGCAGTTATACTAGGGACAATGAGCAGTTCTTC. The chain joins TRBV6-5 to TRBJ2-1; tentatively, D is TRBD2 (5 bases). Trimming took 3 bases from V and 5 from J, leaving 8 bases between them. The CDR3 consists of 13 residues. The germline V gene encodes CDR1 MNHEY and CDR2 SVGAGI.

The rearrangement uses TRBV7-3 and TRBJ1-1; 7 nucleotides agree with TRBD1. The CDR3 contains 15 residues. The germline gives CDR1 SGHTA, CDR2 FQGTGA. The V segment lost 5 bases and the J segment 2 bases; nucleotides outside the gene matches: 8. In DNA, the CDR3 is TGTGCCAGCAGCCCCACAGGGGCCGGCAACACTGAAGCTTTCTTT. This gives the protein CASSPTGAGNTEAFF.

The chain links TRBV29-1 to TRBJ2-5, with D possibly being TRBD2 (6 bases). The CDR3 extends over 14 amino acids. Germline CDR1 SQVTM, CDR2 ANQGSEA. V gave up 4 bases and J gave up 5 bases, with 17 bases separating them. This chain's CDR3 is CSVGDAGSRETQYF. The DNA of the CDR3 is TGCAGCGTTGGTGACGCCGGGAGCCGTGAGACCCAGTACTTC.

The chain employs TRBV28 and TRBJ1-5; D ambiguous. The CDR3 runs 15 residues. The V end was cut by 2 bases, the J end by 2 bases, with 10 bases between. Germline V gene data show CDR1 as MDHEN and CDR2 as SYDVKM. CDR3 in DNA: TGTGCCAGCAGTTTACTCGATTGGGGCAATCAGCCCCAGCATTTT. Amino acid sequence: CASSLLDWGNQPQHF.

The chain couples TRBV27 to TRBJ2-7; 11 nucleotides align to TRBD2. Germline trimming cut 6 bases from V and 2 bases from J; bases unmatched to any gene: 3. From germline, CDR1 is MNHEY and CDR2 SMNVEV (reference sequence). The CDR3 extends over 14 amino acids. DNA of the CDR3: TGTGCCAGCAGCCCGGGACTAGCGGCCTACGAGCAGTACTTC. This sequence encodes CASSPGLAAYEQYF.

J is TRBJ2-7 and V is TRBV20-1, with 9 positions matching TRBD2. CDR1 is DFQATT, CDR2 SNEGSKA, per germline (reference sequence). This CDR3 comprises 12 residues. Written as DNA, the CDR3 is TGCAGCCTCCGACTAGCGGACTACGAGCAGTACTTC. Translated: CSLRLADYEQYF.

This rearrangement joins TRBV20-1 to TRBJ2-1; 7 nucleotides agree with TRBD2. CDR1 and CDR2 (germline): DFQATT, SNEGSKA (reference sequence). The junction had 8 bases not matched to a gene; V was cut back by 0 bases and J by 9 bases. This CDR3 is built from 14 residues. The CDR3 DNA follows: TGCAGTGCTAGAGATGGGGGGGAAAGGGGTGAGCAGTTCTTC. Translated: CSARDGGERGEQFF.

The CDR3 coding sequence is TGTGCCAGCAGCTTACTACCGGGACAGATGACAGATACGCAGTATTTT. Amino acids: CASSLLPGQMTDTQYF. The J gene is TRBJ2-3, the V gene TRBV7-9; 7 positions match TRBD1. V trimming: 2 bases; J trimming: 3 bases; junction bases outside the gene matches: 8. This CDR3 comprises 16 residues. CDR1 SEHNR and CDR2 FQNEAQ come from the germline V gene (reference sequence). The entire variable domain, with the rest obtained from reference TRBV7-9 and TRBJ2-3, is as follows: DTGVSQNPRHKITKRGQNVTFRCDPISEHNRLYWYRQTLGQGPEFLTYFQNEAQLEKSRLLSDRFSAERPKGSFSTLEIQRTEQGDSAMYLCASSLLPGQMTDTQYFGPGTRLTVL.

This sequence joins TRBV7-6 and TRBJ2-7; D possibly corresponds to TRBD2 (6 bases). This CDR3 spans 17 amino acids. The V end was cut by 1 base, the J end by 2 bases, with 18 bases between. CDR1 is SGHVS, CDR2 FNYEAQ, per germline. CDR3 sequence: CASSLEERSGPTYEQYF. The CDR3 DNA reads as TGTGCCAGCAGCTTAGAGGAGCGAAGCGGGCCGACCTACGAGCAGTACTTC.

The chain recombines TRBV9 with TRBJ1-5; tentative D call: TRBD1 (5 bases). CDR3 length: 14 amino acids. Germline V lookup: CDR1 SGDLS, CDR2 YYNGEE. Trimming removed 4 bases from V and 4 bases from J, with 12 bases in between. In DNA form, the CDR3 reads TGTGCCAGCAGCTCTGGGGCAGGAAATCAGCCCCAGCATTTT. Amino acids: CASSSGAGNQPQHF.

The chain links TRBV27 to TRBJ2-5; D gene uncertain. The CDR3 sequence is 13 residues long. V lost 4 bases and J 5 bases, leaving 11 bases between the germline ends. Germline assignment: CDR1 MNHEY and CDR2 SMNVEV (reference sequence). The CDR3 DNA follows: TGTGCCAGCAGTTACGGGCTTTCCGAGACCCAGTACTTC. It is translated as CASSYGLSETQYF.

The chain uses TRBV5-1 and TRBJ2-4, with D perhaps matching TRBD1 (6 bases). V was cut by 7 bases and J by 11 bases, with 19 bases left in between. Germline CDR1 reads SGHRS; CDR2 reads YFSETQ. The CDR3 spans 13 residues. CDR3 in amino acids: CASRRAGASLQYF. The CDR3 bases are TGCGCCAGCCGTAGGGCAGGGGCGTCCCTTCAGTACTTC.

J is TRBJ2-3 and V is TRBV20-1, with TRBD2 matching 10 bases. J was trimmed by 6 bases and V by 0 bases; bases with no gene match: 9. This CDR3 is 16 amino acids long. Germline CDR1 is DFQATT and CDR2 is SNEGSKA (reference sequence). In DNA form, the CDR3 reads TGCAGTGCTAGAGATCTAGGACTAGCGGTAACGGATACGCAGTATTTT. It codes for CSARDLGLAVTDTQYF.

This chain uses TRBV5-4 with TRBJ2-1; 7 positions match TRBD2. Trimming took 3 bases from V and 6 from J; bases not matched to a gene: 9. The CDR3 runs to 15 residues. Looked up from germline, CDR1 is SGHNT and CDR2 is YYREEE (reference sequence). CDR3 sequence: CASSSLADPLNEQFF. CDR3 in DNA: TGTGCCAGCAGCTCGCTAGCGGACCCGCTCAATGAGCAGTTCTTC.